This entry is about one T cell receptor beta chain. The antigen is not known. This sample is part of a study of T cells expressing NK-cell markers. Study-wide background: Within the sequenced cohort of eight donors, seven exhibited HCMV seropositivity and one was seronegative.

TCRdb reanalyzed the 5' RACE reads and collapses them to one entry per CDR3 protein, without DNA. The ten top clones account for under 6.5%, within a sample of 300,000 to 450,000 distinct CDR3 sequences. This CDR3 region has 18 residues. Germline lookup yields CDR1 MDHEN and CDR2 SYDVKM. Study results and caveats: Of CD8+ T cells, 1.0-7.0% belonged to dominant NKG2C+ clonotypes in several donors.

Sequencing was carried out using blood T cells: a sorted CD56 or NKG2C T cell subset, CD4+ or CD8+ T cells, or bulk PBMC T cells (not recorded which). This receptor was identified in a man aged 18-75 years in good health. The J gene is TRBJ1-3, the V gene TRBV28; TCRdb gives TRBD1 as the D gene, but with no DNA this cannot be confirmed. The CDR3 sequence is CASTVPSGTGRSGNTIYF.